These 13 T cell receptor beta chains originate from one sample sequenced in a study of patients and donors after allogeneic stem cell transplantation. Each CDR3 protein gets one entry after TCRdb re-called the RT-PCR reads with MiXCR. The sample lists hundreds of thousands of distinct CDR3 sequences; approximately 16% were seen once. Input material: blood, either unsorted or a sorted T cell fraction (not recorded which). These receptors all stem from a human donor who was either an allogeneic HSCT recipient or a stem cell or donor lymphocyte infusion donor (not recorded which). It is not recorded whose cells these are; they may come from a transplant donor.

This clonotype was found a few times. This chain uses TRBV5-1 with TRBJ2-2; no firm D call. The CDR3 loop spans 16 amino acids. Germline V gene data show CDR1 as SGHRS and CDR2 as YFSETQ. Trimming pared 0 bases from V and 0 bases from J, leaving 9 bases between. Here the CDR3 DNA reads TGCGCCAGCAGCTTGGTTGGCAGATCGAACACCGGGGAGCTGTTTTTT. Translated: CASSLVGRSNTGELFF.

CDR3 loop: CASAGPGGETQYF. DNA of the CDR3: TGTGCCAGCGCAGGCCCGGGAGGAGAGACCCAGTACTTC. J is TRBJ2-5 and V is TRBV27; TRBD2 matches 7 bases. The CDR3 is made up of 13 amino acids. The V and J ends lost 8 bases and 4 bases, in that order; junction bases with no gene match: 7. Germline CDR1 MNHEY, CDR2 SMNVEV (reference sequence).

The chain carries TRBV27 and TRBJ1-1, with 7 positions matching TRBD1. Unmatched junction bases numbered 6, after V lost 5 bases and J lost 3 bases. The CDR3 is 14 amino acids. Germline-derived CDR1 and CDR2 are MNHEY and SMNVEV (reference sequence). CDR3 loop: CASSAGRGHTEAFF. In DNA, the CDR3 is TGTGCCAGCAGTGCCGGGAGGGGGCACACTGAAGCTTTCTTT.

This clonotype has just a few counts. V gene TRBV11-2 combines with J gene TRBJ2-7; 13 bases agree with TRBD2. V lost 4 bases to trimming and J lost 0 bases; unmatched junction nucleotides: 9. Germline V gene lookup returns CDR1 SGHAT and CDR2 FQNNGV. The CDR3 is 18 residues long. The CDR3, as DNA: TGTGCCAGCAGCTCCATCCCGGGACTAGCGGGGAGCTCCTACGAGCAGTACTTC. Its protein product is CASSSIPGLAGSSYEQYF.

The rearrangement uses TRBV7-2 and TRBJ2-3, with D unresolved. Germline V lookup: CDR1 SGHTA, CDR2 FQGNSA. The CDR3 runs 11 residues. The germline V and J ends were trimmed by 6 bases and 6 bases, with 7 bases remaining between them. The CDR3 bases are TGTGCCAGCAGAGTGGGGGATACGCAGTATTTT. It translates to CASRVGDTQYF.

The rearrangement uses TRBV5-1 and TRBJ2-3, with TRBD1 as a possible D gene (5 bases). Germline V gene data show CDR1 as SGHRS and CDR2 as YFSETQ. Trimming removed 5 bases from V and 6 bases from J, with 13 bases in between. CDR3 length: 13 residues. Here the CDR3 reads CASRQGYKDTQYF. The CDR3 DNA reads as TGCGCCAGCAGGCAGGGTTATAAGGATACGCAGTATTTT.

The CDR3 sequence is CASSLGVTNTEAFF. The CDR3 region has the DNA TGCGCCAGCAGCTTGGGGGTGACTAACACTGAAGCTTTCTTT. The chain recombines TRBV5-1 with TRBJ1-1; no reliable D call. V was shortened by 0 bases and J by 2 bases, with 8 bases between the two germline ends. The CDR3 spans 14 residues. Germline lookup yields CDR1 SGHRS and CDR2 YFSETQ. Supplemented by reference TRBV5-1 and TRBJ1-1, the full variable domain reads KAGVTQTPRYLIKTRGQQVTLSCSPISGHRSVSWYQQTPGQGLQFLFEYFSETQRNKGNFPGRFSGRQFSNSRSEMNVSTLELGDSALYLCASSLGVTNTEAFFGQGTRLTVV.

The chain links TRBV19 to TRBJ2-7; 8 bases are a match to TRBD1. This CDR3 has 12 residues. J was trimmed by 6 bases and V by 9 bases; bases with no gene match: 7. The germline V gene encodes CDR1 LNHDA and CDR2 SQIVND (reference sequence). CDR3 region: CASGQGLCEQYF. DNA of the CDR3: TGTGCCAGCGGACAGGGACTGTGCGAGCAGTACTTC.

The gene calls are TRBV12-3 or TRBV12-4 and TRBJ2-7; 8 bases agree with TRBD1. Unmatched junction bases numbered 12, after V lost 5 bases and J lost 6 bases. This CDR3 has 15 amino acids. The chain's CDR3 is CASSPERTGRSEQYF. In nucleotides, the CDR3 is TGTGCCAGCAGTCCCGAAAGGACAGGGCGGAGCGAGCAGTACTTC.

The rearrangement uses TRBV4-2 and TRBJ1-2; D perhaps matches TRBD1 (5 bases). This CDR3 contains 17 residues. CDR1 and CDR2 from the germline V gene are LGHNA and YNFKEQ. V was shortened by 0 bases and J by 0 bases, with 14 bases between the two germline ends. CDR3 DNA sequence: TGTGCCAGCAGCCAAGAAGAAACAGGCCGCACTAACTATGGCTACACCTTC. The encoded protein is CASSQEETGRTNYGYTF.

This clonotype appeared once. The genes are TRBV27 and TRBJ2-5; 8 nucleotides align to TRBD2. The length of the CDR3 is 16 residues. V lost 2 bases to trimming and J lost 4 bases; unmatched junction nucleotides: 9. Germline assignment: CDR1 MNHEY and CDR2 SMNVEV (reference sequence). The CDR3 DNA reads as TGTGCCAGCAGTTTAATACCGGGGGGGCTAGTAGAGACCCAGTACTTC. It codes for CASSLIPGGLVETQYF.

The chain employs TRBV9 and TRBJ2-3; D perhaps matches TRBD2 (6 bases). V lost 0 bases, J lost 5 bases, and 19 bases lay in between. This CDR3 has 17 amino acids. The germline gives CDR1 SGDLS, CDR2 YYNGEE. CDR3 nucleotides: TGTGCCAGCAGCGTAGCCCCCTGGAGGCGGGAAGTAGATACGCAGTATTTT. Its protein product is CASSVAPWRREVDTQYF. The full variable domain, with the rest looked up from reference TRBV9 and TRBJ2-3, is DSGVTQTPKHLITATGQRVTLRCSPRSGDLSVYWYQQSLDQGLQFLIQYYNGEERAKGNILERFSAQQFPDLHSELNLSSLELGDSALYFCASSVAPWRREVDTQYFGPGTRLTVL.

This clonotype has more than one count but fewer than ten. The CDR3 region is CSARTDQDQPQHF. CDR3 nucleotide sequence: TGCAGTGCTAGAACGGACCAAGATCAGCCCCAGCATTTT. The V call is TRBV20-1, the J call TRBJ1-5; D is uncertain. This CDR3 comprises 13 residues. Germline CDR1 DFQATT, CDR2 SNEGSKA (reference sequence). V was clipped by 2 bases and J by 5 bases, with 10 bases between them.